This passage covers 27 T cell receptor beta chains from one sample sequenced in a study of T cells in Graves' hyperthyroidism and ophthalmopathy. The source material, RNA transcripts, was used to amplify TCR beta CDR3 regions. The HTBI primer set drove a first-round RT-PCR of the TCR CDR3. TCRdb re-called the multiplex PCR reads with MiXCR, one entry per CDR3 protein. Of 89,000 or so distinct CDR3 sequences listed, roughly 40% are singletons. Sequenced input: peripheral blood or thyroid tissue (not recorded which). The receptors here all came from a woman aged 25 to 45 with Graves' hyperthyroidism.

A few counts support this clonotype. Here the CDR3 reads CASSEAWAGMEPQHF. The CDR3 DNA is TGTGCCAGCAGTGAAGCCTGGGCAGGGATGGAGCCCCAGCATTTT. The chain links TRBV6-1 to TRBJ1-5; perhaps TRBD1 as D (5 bases). The length of the CDR3 is 15 residues. Germline CDR1 MNHNS, CDR2 SASEGT. The germline V and J ends were trimmed by 0 bases and 8 bases, with 14 bases remaining between them.

Comment on this clonotype: The conserved final phenylalanine or tryptophan is absent from the CDR3, which likely points to a read error. V usage is TRBV28 and J usage is TRBJ1-2, with D hard to call. V gave up 11 bases and J gave up 5 bases, with 12 bases separating them. Germline V gene lookup returns CDR1 MDHEN and CDR2 SYDVKM. The length of the CDR3 is 11 residues. Here the CDR3 reads CALSSTYGYTS. The DNA for the CDR3 is TGTGCCTTGTCCAGTACGTATGGCTACACCTCC.

The chain couples TRBV2 to TRBJ1-5, with D possibly TRBD1 on 6 matching bases. This CDR3 contains 16 residues. In germline, CDR1 is SNHLY, CDR2 FYNNEI. Trimming stripped 6 bases from V and 3 bases from J, with 18 bases between. For the CDR3, the DNA is TGTGCCAGCAGCGGGCCTCCGGGGGGCTTCAATCAGCCCCAGCATTTT. It codes for CASSGPPGGFNQPQHF.

This clonotype has at least ten counts. The V call is TRBV14, the J call TRBJ1-1; D is undetermined. The germline V gene encodes CDR1 SGHDN and CDR2 FVKESK. V was clipped by 0 bases and J by 10 bases, with 6 bases between them. The CDR3 is 11 amino acids. The CDR3 loop is CASSQDKGAFF. The DNA for the CDR3 is TGTGCCAGCAGCCAAGATAAGGGAGCTTTCTTT.

This clonotype was seen many times. The chain carries TRBV6-5 and TRBJ1-5, with D unresolved. Between the trimmed V and J ends, which lost 0 bases and 6 bases, there was a span of 12 bases. The CDR3 has 15 amino acids. Germline V gene data show CDR1 as MNHEY and CDR2 as SVGAGI. The CDR3, as DNA: TGTGCCAGCAGTTACTCTGGATCCATCATTCAGCCCCAGCATTTT. Translated: CASSYSGSIIQPQHF.

As for this clonotype: At one boundary the junction diverges from the germline segment, which might be a read error. The rearrangement uses TRBV10-3 and TRBJ1-6, with D unclear. Looked up from germline, CDR1 is ENHRY and CDR2 is SYGVKD. There are 15 residues in the CDR3. The DNA of the CDR3 is TGTCCCATCAGTGAGTCGAAAGGGTCCAATTCACCCCTCCACTTT. Amino acid sequence: CPISESKGSNSPLHF.

The chain uses TRBV7-9 and TRBJ2-5; 12 nucleotides match TRBD1. V was pared by 5 bases and J by 5 bases, with 12 bases of the junction left unmatched. The CDR3 has 17 residues. CDR1 and CDR2 from the germline V gene are SEHNR and FQNEAQ (reference sequence). The CDR3 region has the DNA TGTGCCAGCAGCCCCCCCCCGGGACAGGGGGCTAGGGAGACCCAGTACTTC. Its translation is CASSPPPGQGARETQYF.

This clonotype was counted between two and nine times. A much larger clone lies a single base off, so this may be a read error. The V gene is TRBV20-1, the J gene TRBJ2-7; the match to TRBD2 covers 8 bases. Germline-derived CDR1 and CDR2 are DFQATT and SNEGSKA (reference sequence). The CDR3 is made up of 14 amino acids. Unmatched junction bases numbered 6, after V lost 5 bases and J lost 0 bases. The CDR3 nucleotides read TGCAGTGCTTTCAGACGGGAGGGCTCCTACGAGCAGTACTTC. This sequence encodes CSAFRREGSYEQYF.

The V gene is TRBV7-6, the J gene TRBJ1-6; the D gene is possibly TRBD1 (5 bases). Trimming took 5 bases from V and 7 from J, leaving 15 bases between them. The CDR3 extends over 15 amino acids. Germline V CDR1 and CDR2: SGHVS, FNYEAQ. CDR3 nucleotide sequence: TGTGCCAGCAGCCTTGGACACCTAGGGAATTCACCCCTCCACTTT. This gives the protein CASSLGHLGNSPLHF.

There are many counts of this clonotype. The chain links TRBV10-3 to TRBJ2-7; 8 nucleotides match TRBD1. In germline, CDR1 is ENHRY, CDR2 SYGVKD. The CDR3 is made up of 12 amino acids. This CDR3 reads CAIRDRDLPLWV. The CDR3 region has the DNA TGTGCCATCAGGGACAGGGACCTCCCTCTTTGGGTC.

Many counts were recorded for this clonotype. This chain links TRBV28 with TRBJ1-5, with a possible D match to TRBD1 (5 bases). This CDR3 has 15 residues. Germline values: CDR1 MDHEN, CDR2 SYDVKM. Trimming took 3 bases from V and 6 from J, leaving 15 bases between them. DNA of the CDR3: TGTGCCAGCAGTTTGTCCCAGGGTTACGGTCAGCCCCAGCATTTT. It yields the protein CASSLSQGYGQPQHF.

This clonotype was observed at least ten times. The chain couples TRBV6-5 to TRBJ1-3, with D possibly being TRBD1 (5 bases). Trimming pared 5 bases from V and 0 bases from J, leaving 11 bases between. This CDR3 is 15 amino acids long. In germline, CDR1 is MNHEY, CDR2 SVGAGI. CDR3 nucleotides: TGTGCCAGCAGTGCTCACAGGCTCTCTGGAAACACCATATATTTT. Protein sequence: CASSAHRLSGNTIYF.

Notes on this clonotype: The junction departs from the called germline gene at one end, perhaps through a read error. The V call is TRBV10-3, the J call TRBJ1-2, with 11 bases fitting TRBD1. The CDR3 sequence is 18 residues long. Germline CDR1 is ENHRY and CDR2 is SYGVKD. The CDR3 spells CASSFPPRDRGSGHGYTF. CDR3 DNA: TGTGCCAGCAGTTTCCCCCCCCGGGACAGGGGGTCCGGCCATGGCTACACCTTC.

Worth noting for this clonotype: This is likely a read error, given that the CDR3 carries no conserved phenylalanine or tryptophan at its end. V gene TRBV19 combines with J gene TRBJ1-3; 7 bases map to TRBD1. The CDR3 loop spans 14 amino acids. Germline-derived CDR1 and CDR2 are LNHDA and SQIVND (reference sequence). Unmatched junction bases numbered 5, after V lost 9 bases and J lost 0 bases. CDR3 sequence: CASLRDSSGNTIYS. CDR3 DNA sequence: TGTGCCAGCTTACGGGACAGCTCTGGAAACACCATATATTCT.

This clonotype was counted many times. J is TRBJ1-1 and V is TRBV10-3; TRBD1 matches at 7 bases. The CDR3 loop spans 13 amino acids. Germline-derived CDR1 and CDR2 are ENHRY and SYGVKD. V trimming: 6 bases; J trimming: 3 bases; junction bases outside the gene matches: 4. The CDR3 sequence is CAIRQTGDTEAFF. DNA of the CDR3: TGTGCCATCAGGCAAACAGGGGACACTGAAGCTTTCTTT.

For this clonotype: The junction does not match germline at one end; this may be a read error. The V gene is TRBV7-2, the J gene TRBJ2-2; 10 bases are shared with TRBD1. CDR3 length: 16 amino acids. The germline gives CDR1 SGHTA, CDR2 FQGNSA. CDR3 DNA: TGCGCCACCAGTGATAGGGACAGGGGTTACACCGGGGGGCTGTTTTTT. This codes for CATSDRDRGYTGGLFF.

This clonotype was seen repeatedly, ten times or more. This chain links TRBV6-1 with TRBJ2-7; TRBD1 matches 10 bases. The J segment lost 5 bases and the V segment lost 5 bases, leaving 9 bases of the junction unmatched. Per germline, CDR1 MNHNS and CDR2 SASEGT. The CDR3 sequence is 15 residues long. The CDR3 DNA is TGTGCCAGCAGTCGGACGGGACAGGGGTTGAACGAGCAGTACTTC. Amino acid sequence: CASSRTGQGLNEQYF.

This clonotype was counted at least ten times. The chain employs TRBV9 and TRBJ1-4; 12 nucleotides align to TRBD1. V lost 4 bases, J lost 6 bases, and 4 bases stayed unmatched. Germline CDR1 SGDLS, CDR2 YYNGEE. The CDR3 runs to 15 residues. CDR3 coding DNA: TGTGCCAGCAGCCCAGGGACAGGGGGCGATGAAAAACTGTTTTTT. Translation gives CASSPGTGGDEKLFF.

This clonotype has a single count. The CDR3 does not end in the conserved phenylalanine or tryptophan, so this is likely a read error. V is TRBV5-4 and J is TRBJ1-3; D is ambiguous. This CDR3 has 14 residues. CDR1 is SGHNT and CDR2 is YYREEE in the germline V gene (reference sequence). Trimming removed 5 bases at V and 5 bases at J, with 14 bases between. CDR3 in amino acids: CASSLGRARNTIYL. The CDR3 region has the DNA TGTGCCAGCAGTCTCGGCCGGGCGAGAAACACCATATATCTT.

This clonotype occurred many times. This sequence joins TRBV9 and TRBJ2-2, with 10 bases that match TRBD2. V dropped 6 bases and J dropped 3; count of bases not matched to a gene: 5. Germline CDR1 is SGDLS and CDR2 is YYNGEE. The CDR3 contains 15 residues. CDR3 protein: CASTTSGAYTGELFF. For the CDR3, the DNA is TGTGCCAGCACAACTAGCGGGGCGTACACCGGGGAGCTGTTTTTT.

This clonotype occurred many times. The rearrangement links TRBV2 to TRBJ1-5, with a possible D match to TRBD1 (5 bases). Germline V gives CDR1 SNHLY, CDR2 FYNNEI. The CDR3 totals 13 residues. Trimming took off 5 bases at V and 8 bases at J, with 13 bases between the two ends. CDR3 sequence reads: CASSSAGGEPQHF. In DNA form, the CDR3 reads TGTGCCAGCAGTTCCGCGGGAGGGGAGCCCCAGCATTTT.

This chain connects TRBV20-1 to TRBJ2-3; 7 bases fit TRBD2. The CDR3 is 15 amino acids. J was trimmed by 4 bases and V by 3 bases; bases with no gene match: 10. CDR1 is DFQATT, CDR2 SNEGSKA, per germline (reference sequence). This CDR3 reads CSASTPGGGADTQYF. The CDR3 region has the DNA TGCAGTGCTAGCACCCCTGGGGGGGGGGCAGATACGCAGTATTTT.

This clonotype was detected many times. The genes are TRBV12-3 or TRBV12-4 and TRBJ1-2, with unresolved D. Trimming took 5 bases from V and 2 from J, leaving 12 bases between them. The CDR3 contains 14 residues. CDR3 residues: CASSPDQANYGYTF. CDR3 DNA: TGTGCCAGCAGTCCCGATCAGGCGAACTATGGCTACACCTTC.

The sample holds many counts of this clonotype. The chain links TRBV15 to TRBJ1-1; D gene ambiguous. The CDR3 totals 15 residues. Germline-derived CDR1 and CDR2 are LNHNV and YYDKDF (reference sequence). Trimming removed 0 bases from V and 3 bases from J, with 11 bases in between. The CDR3 sequence is CATSRDRTSDTEAFF. CDR3 nucleotide sequence: TGTGCCACCAGCAGAGATAGGACTTCGGACACTGAAGCTTTCTTT.

This clonotype appeared many times. The V gene is TRBV5-6, the J gene TRBJ2-7, with unresolved D. Germline V lookup: CDR1 SGHDT, CDR2 YYEEEE. Deletions cut 2 bases from V and 1 base from J, with 13 bases between. The CDR3 runs to 15 residues. CDR3 bases: TGTGCCAGCAGCTTCGGCAGCAGTTCATCCTACGAGCAGTACTTC. It translates to CASSFGSSSSYEQYF.

The V gene is TRBV9, the J gene TRBJ1-3, with D possibly being TRBD1 (6 bases). V lost 0 bases and J 4 bases, leaving 11 bases between the germline ends. Germline V gene data show CDR1 as SGDLS and CDR2 as YYNGEE. This CDR3 is built from 15 residues. CDR3 sequence reads: CASSVAGGQGNTIYF. The CDR3 DNA sequence: TGTGCCAGCAGCGTAGCCGGGGGGCAAGGAAACACCATATATTTT.

This clonotype was detected ten times or more. The chain carries TRBV7-2 and TRBJ1-6; 8 bases are a match to TRBD1. V lost 5 bases to trimming and J lost 6 bases; unmatched junction nucleotides: 9. The germline gives CDR1 SGHTA, CDR2 FQGNSA. The CDR3 is 16 amino acids. The CDR3: CASSQGRDRGNSPLHF. CDR3 bases: TGTGCCAGCAGCCAAGGAAGAGACAGGGGTAATTCACCCCTCCACTTT.